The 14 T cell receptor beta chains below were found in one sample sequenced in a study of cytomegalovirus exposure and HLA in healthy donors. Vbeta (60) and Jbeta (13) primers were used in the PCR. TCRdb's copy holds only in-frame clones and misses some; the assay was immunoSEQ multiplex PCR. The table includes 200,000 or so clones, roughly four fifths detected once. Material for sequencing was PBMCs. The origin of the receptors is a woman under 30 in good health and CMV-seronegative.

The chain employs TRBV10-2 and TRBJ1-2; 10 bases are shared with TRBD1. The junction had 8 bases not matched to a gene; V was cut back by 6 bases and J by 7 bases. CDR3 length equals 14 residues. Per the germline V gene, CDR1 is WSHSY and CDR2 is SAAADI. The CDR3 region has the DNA TGCGCCAGCAGCTATGACAGGGGGCTTAGTGGCTACACCTTC. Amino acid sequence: CASSYDRGLSGYTF.

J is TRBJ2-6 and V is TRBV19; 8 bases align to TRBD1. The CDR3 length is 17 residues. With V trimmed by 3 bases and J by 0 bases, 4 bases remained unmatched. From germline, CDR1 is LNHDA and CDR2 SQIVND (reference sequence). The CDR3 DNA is TGTGCCAGTAGTATCGTGACAGGGGTCTCTGGGGCCAACGTCCTGACTTTC. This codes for CASSIVTGVSGANVLTF.

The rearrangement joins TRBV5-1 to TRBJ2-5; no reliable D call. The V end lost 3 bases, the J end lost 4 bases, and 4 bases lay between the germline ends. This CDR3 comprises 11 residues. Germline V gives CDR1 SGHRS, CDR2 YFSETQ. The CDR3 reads CASSSRETQYF. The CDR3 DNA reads TGCGCCAGCAGCTCGAGAGAGACCCAGTACTTC.

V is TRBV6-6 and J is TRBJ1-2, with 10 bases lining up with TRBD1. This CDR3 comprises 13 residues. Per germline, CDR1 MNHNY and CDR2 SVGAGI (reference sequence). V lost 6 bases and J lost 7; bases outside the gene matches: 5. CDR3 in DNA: TGTGCCAGCAGATTGACAGGGGGCTCTGGCTACACCTTC. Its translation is CASRLTGGSGYTF.

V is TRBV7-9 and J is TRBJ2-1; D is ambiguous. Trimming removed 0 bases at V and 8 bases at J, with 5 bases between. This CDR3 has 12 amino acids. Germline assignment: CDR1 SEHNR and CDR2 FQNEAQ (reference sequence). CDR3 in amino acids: CASSLALDEQFF. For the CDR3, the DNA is TGTGCCAGCAGCTTAGCGCTAGATGAGCAGTTCTTC.

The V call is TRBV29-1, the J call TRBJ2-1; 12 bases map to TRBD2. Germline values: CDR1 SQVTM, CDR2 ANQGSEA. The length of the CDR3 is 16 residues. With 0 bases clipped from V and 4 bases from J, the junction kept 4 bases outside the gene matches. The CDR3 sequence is CSVEDRLAGVYNEQFF. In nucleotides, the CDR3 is TGCAGCGTTGAAGATCGACTAGCGGGGGTTTACAATGAGCAGTTCTTC.

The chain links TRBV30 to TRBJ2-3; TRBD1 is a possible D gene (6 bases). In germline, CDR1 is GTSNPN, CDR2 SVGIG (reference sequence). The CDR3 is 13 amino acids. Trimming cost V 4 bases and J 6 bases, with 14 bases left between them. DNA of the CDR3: TGTGCCTGGACGACAGGCTCACAGGATACGCAGTATTTT. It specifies CAWTTGSQDTQYF.

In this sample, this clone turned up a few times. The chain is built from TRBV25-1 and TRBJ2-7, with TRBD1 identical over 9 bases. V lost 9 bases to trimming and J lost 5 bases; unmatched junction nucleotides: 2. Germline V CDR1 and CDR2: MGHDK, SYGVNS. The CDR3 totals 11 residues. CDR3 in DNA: TGTGCCAGTACAGGGGGCAACGAGCAGTACTTC. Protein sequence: CASTGGNEQYF.

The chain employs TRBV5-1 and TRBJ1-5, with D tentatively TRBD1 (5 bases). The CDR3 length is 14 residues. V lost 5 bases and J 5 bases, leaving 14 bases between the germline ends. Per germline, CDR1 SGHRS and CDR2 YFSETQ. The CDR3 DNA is TGCGCCAGCAGACCCTTCGGGGGGGATCAGCCCCAGCATTTT. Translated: CASRPFGGDQPQHF.

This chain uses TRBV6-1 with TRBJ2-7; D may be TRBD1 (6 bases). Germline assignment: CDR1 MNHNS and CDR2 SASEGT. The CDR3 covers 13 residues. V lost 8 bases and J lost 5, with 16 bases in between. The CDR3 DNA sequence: TGTGCCAGCCCGGGACACACTTACGACGAGCAGTACTTC. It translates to CASPGHTYDEQYF.

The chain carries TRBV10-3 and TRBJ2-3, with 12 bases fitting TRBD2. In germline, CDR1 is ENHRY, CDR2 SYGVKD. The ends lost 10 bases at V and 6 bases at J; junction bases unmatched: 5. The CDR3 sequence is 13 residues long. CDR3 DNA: TGTGCCACCCTAGCGGGAGGGTCCGATACGCAGTATTTT. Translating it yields CATLAGGSDTQYF.

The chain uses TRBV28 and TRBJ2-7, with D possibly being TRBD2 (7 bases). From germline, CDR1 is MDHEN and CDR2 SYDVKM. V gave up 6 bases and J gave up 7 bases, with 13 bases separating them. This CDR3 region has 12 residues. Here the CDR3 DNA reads TGTGCCAGCAGCCTAGGGGGAGGGGAGCAGTACTTC. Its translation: CASSLGGGEQYF.

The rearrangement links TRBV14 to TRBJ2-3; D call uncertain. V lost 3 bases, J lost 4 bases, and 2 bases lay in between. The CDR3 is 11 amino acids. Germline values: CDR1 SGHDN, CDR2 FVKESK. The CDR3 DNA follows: TGTGCCAGCAGCCACGCAGATACGCAGTATTTT. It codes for CASSHADTQYF.

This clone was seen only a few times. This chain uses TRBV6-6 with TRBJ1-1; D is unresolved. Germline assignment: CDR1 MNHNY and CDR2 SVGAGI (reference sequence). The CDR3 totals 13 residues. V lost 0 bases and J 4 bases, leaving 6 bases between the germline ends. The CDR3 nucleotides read TGTGCCAGCAGTTACTCGAGAGCCACTGAAGCTTTCTTT. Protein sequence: CASSYSRATEAFF.